This TCR beta chain appears in the sequencing data of a study of Ad26.COV2.S vaccination and SARS-CoV-2 variants. Whole-study context: Intramuscularly, Ad26.COV2.S was given either once or twice, 56 days apart. Study results and caveats: Vaccine recipients showed a spike-specific TCR breadth that was higher than in placebo recipients.

TCRdb's table, derived via immunoSEQ multiplex PCR, lists solely in-frame clones and lacks some. Here the sample spans under 550,000 clones, 70% to 90% being singletons. Trimming cost V 5 bases and J 1 base, with 17 bases left between them. Germline V CDR1 and CDR2: SGHTA, FQGTGA. This CDR3 region has 16 residues. About this clone: The antigen remains undetermined.

Stated treatment: about 20 received Ad26.COV2.S at low or high dose, single or two shots; roughly 5 received placebo; per-sample allocation not given. Sampling happened 63 days after the first vaccine or placebo injection. The chain links TRBV7-3 to TRBJ1-1; D may be TRBD1 (5 bases). The TCR comes from a person aged 18-60 years who received the Ad26.COV2.S COVID-19 vaccine or a placebo. The input for sequencing was peripheral blood, taken in a trial of Ad26.COV2.S vaccine versus placebo. CDR3 sequence reads: CASSLTGALTNTEAFF. CDR3 nucleotide sequence: TGTGCCAGCAGCCTCACCGGGGCCCTTACGAACACTGAAGCTTTCTTT.